This T cell receptor (beta chain) was recovered during a study of a mutant IDH1 vaccine in newly diagnosed glioma. Study information: Most patients had received both radiotherapy and temozolomide, the prior options being radiotherapy, temozolomide, or both.

Specified time point: baseline, week 1 (first vaccination visit). Treatment described: pre-vaccination baseline after standard-of-care therapy. Each astrocytoma in the donors was new, WHO grade 3 or 4, IDH1-mutant and ATRX-lost. Study-wide findings and caveats: Induction of immune responses by the vaccine occurred in 93.3% of patients.

Generated by immunoSEQ multiplex PCR, the TCRdb table keeps only in-frame clones and is missing some. This table has about 68,000 clones, less than 85% appearing once. Notes on this clone: Its antigen is undetermined.

Germline V gene data show CDR1 as MNHNS and CDR2 as SASEGT. The J segment lost 0 bases and the V segment lost 9 bases, leaving 6 bases of the junction unmatched. This CDR3 contains 14 residues. The sample consisted of PBMCs, taken from a glioma patient treated with radiotherapy, temozolomide or both. V usage is TRBV6-1 and J usage is TRBJ2-7; 9 bases align to TRBD1. The source of this sequence is a man aged 50 to 59 with glioma. The DNA for the CDR3 is TGTGCCAGTTTCGGGACAGGGCTCTCCTACGAGCAGTACTTC. Residues: CASFGTGLSYEQYF.